This T cell receptor (beta chain) emerged from a study of blood T cell repertoires in COVID-19. Germline V gives CDR1 SGHAT, CDR2 FQNNGV. Trimming at V came to 5 bases and at J to 12 bases, leaving 17 bases not matched to a gene. This CDR3 contains 16 residues. Method: immunoSEQ multiplex PCR; TCRdb's copy keeps in-frame clones and lacks some. Of 300,000 to 400,000 clones listed, just over 85% are singletons. This sequence joins TRBV11-2 and TRBJ2-7; 12 bases match TRBD1. The clonotype comes from a woman aged 40 to 50 with acute COVID-19. The sample taken for sequencing was PBMCs or T cells enriched from blood (not recorded which). This chain's CDR3 is CASSRNPGTGGGVWYF. The DNA of the CDR3 is TGTGCCAGCAGCCGAAATCCCGGGACAGGGGGCGGGGTGTGGTACTTC.